This passage covers 16 T cell receptor beta chains from one sample sequenced in a study of OX40 agonist ivuxolimab in advanced cancers. Here immunoSEQ multiplex PCR was the method, and the copy in TCRdb shows in-frame clones only, minus some. The sample consists of 90,000 or so clones, more than 75% of them appearing once. This material consisted of CD4+ or CD8+ T cells sorted from blood, taken in a trial of the OX40 agonist ivuxolimab. The origin of the receptors is an adult with an advanced solid tumor such as melanoma, head and neck, liver or kidney cancer.

The chain recombines TRBV18 with TRBJ1-1, with TRBD1 as a possible D gene (6 bases). This CDR3 has 16 residues. Germline V CDR1 and CDR2: KGHSH, LQKENI. V was clipped by 2 bases and J by 0 bases, with 13 bases between them. CDR3 sequence: CASSPIKGGLNTEAFF. In DNA, the CDR3 is TGTGCCAGCTCACCAATAAAGGGGGGTTTGAACACTGAAGCTTTCTTT. The full variable domain, in which reference TRBV18 and TRBJ1-1 provide the parts outside the CDR3, is NAGVMQNPRHLVRRRGQEARLRCSPMKGHSHVYWYRQLPEEGLKFMVYLQKENIIDESGMPKERFSAEFPKEGPSILRIQQVVRGDSAAYFCASSPIKGGLNTEAFFGQGTRLTVV.

The rearrangement uses TRBV5-4 and TRBJ2-7; 14 positions agree with TRBD2. CDR3 length: 17 amino acids. The V segment lost 4 bases and the J segment 4 bases; nucleotides outside the gene matches: 10. CDR1 and CDR2 from the germline V gene are SGHNT and YYREEE (reference sequence). CDR3 bases: TGTGCCAGCAGCCCGGGACTAGCGGGAGTATCAACGTACGAGCAGTACTTC. Protein: CASSPGLAGVSTYEQYF. Drawing the rest from reference TRBV5-4 and TRBJ2-7, the complete variable domain is ETGVTQSPTHLIKTRGQQVTLRCSSQSGHNTVSWYQQALGQGPQFIFQYYREEENGRGNFPPRFSGLQFPNYSSELNVNALELDDSALYLCASSPGLAGVSTYEQYFGPGTRLTVT.

The chain has TRBV28 and TRBJ1-2; D perhaps matches TRBD1 (6 bases). Per the germline V gene, CDR1 is MDHEN and CDR2 is SYDVKM. V was trimmed by 6 bases and J by 4 bases, leaving 12 bases between them. The CDR3 totals 13 residues. The CDR3, as DNA: TGTGCCAGCAGCTTAGGGACAACCTATGGCTACACCTTC. Translated, it gives CASSLGTTYGYTF.

The CDR3 protein is CASSTGGADTQYF. The CDR3 coding sequence is TGTGCCAGCAGTACGGGAGGCGCAGATACGCAGTATTTT. This rearrangement joins TRBV5-4 to TRBJ2-3; 7 bases are shared with TRBD2. The CDR3 is made up of 13 amino acids. The V gene's germline CDR1 is SGHNT and CDR2 YYREEE (reference sequence). V lost 5 bases to trimming and J lost 4 bases; unmatched junction nucleotides: 4.

The V gene is TRBV6-5, the J gene TRBJ1-2, with D possibly being TRBD1 (6 bases). V lost 6 bases, J lost 8 bases, and 16 bases lay in between. CDR3 length equals 13 residues. Germline V gene sequence: CDR1 MNHEY, CDR2 SVGAGI. In DNA form, the CDR3 reads TGTGCCAGCAGCCGAAACAGGGCTCTCGGCTACACCTTC. This codes for CASSRNRALGYTF.

CDR3 in DNA: TGTGCCAGCACCTACTTGGCCCCGAACACCGGGGAGCTGTTTTTT. It yields the protein CASTYLAPNTGELFF. The genes are TRBV27 and TRBJ2-2, with D unresolved. V dropped 7 bases and J dropped 0 bases, with 12 bases sitting between them. CDR1 MNHEY and CDR2 SMNVEV come from the germline V gene (reference sequence). CDR3 size: 15 residues.

The chain has TRBV6-5 and TRBJ2-7; 14 nucleotides line up with TRBD2. Trimming took 2 bases from V and 2 from J; bases not matched to a gene: 2. The CDR3 is 16 residues long. From germline, CDR1 is MNHEY and CDR2 SVGAGI. The CDR3 loop reads CASSYGTSGSTYEQYF. The DNA of the CDR3 is TGTGCCAGCAGTTACGGGACTAGCGGGAGTACCTACGAGCAGTACTTC.

The CDR3 region is CASSSSGDSYNEQFF. The CDR3 DNA reads as TGTGCCAGCAGCTCTAGCGGGGACTCCTACAATGAGCAGTTCTTC. The rearrangement uses TRBV11-2 and TRBJ2-1; 9 positions match TRBD2. J gave up 0 bases and V 4 bases, and 1 base lay outside the gene matches. Germline V lookup: CDR1 SGHAT, CDR2 FQNNGV. The CDR3 covers 15 residues.

The chain's CDR3 is CASSSDRVFEKLFF. For the CDR3, the DNA is TGTGCCAGCAGCTCCGACAGGGTTTTTGAAAAACTGTTTTTT. V gene TRBV7-2 combines with J gene TRBJ1-4; TRBD1 matches at 7 bases. Unmatched junction bases numbered 6, after V lost 4 bases and J lost 7 bases. The CDR3 length is 14 residues. Germline V gene data show CDR1 as SGHTA and CDR2 as FQGNSA.

The chain combines TRBV18 with TRBJ2-7; D uncertain. The germline V gene has CDR1 KGHSH and CDR2 LQKENI. V lost 6 bases to trimming and J lost 5 bases, with 17 bases between them. The CDR3 covers 14 residues. The CDR3 loop reads CASSGRLLGDEQYF. CDR3 DNA sequence: TGTGCCAGCTCGGGTCGGCTTTTAGGAGACGAGCAGTACTTC.

The gene calls are TRBV29-1 and TRBJ2-1; D is perhaps TRBD2 (6 bases). The CDR3 spans 9 residues. Trimming shortened V by 7 bases and J by 10 bases, and 8 bases separated the two germline ends. The V gene's germline CDR1 is SQVTM and CDR2 ANQGSEA. CDR3 region: CSASDEQFF. CDR3 nucleotides: TGCAGCGCTAGCGACGAGCAGTTCTTC.

This clone was picked up a small number of times. This chain connects TRBV5-1 to TRBJ1-2, with D perhaps TRBD1 (5 bases). The CDR3 runs to 13 residues. Trimming stripped 0 bases from V and 3 bases from J, with 6 bases between. Germline-derived CDR1 and CDR2 are SGHRS and YFSETQ. The CDR3 coding sequence is TGCGCCAGCAGCTTGGGAGGGGACTATGGCTACACCTTC. Translating it yields CASSLGGDYGYTF.

The sample holds one count of this clone. The rearrangement joins TRBV5-4 to TRBJ1-1, with D hard to call. Germline loops: CDR1 SGHNT, CDR2 YYREEE (reference sequence). Deletions cut 2 bases from V and 3 bases from J, with 5 bases between. The CDR3 has 12 residues. The CDR3, as DNA: TGTGCCAGCAGCTTCGTAGACACTGAAGCTTTCTTT. Translation: CASSFVDTEAFF.

The CDR3, as DNA: TGCGCCAGCAGCTTTGGCTTGGCGAGCGGGAGGGAGGAGACCCAGTACTTC. This codes for CASSFGLASGREETQYF. The rearrangement uses TRBV5-1 and TRBJ2-5; TRBD2 matches 10 bases. The junction had 12 bases not matched to a gene; V was cut back by 2 bases and J by 5 bases. CDR3 length: 17 residues. CDR1 is SGHRS and CDR2 is YFSETQ in the germline V gene.

The chain couples TRBV28 to TRBJ2-1, with 8 bases aligning to TRBD2. This CDR3 comprises 13 residues. The germline gives CDR1 MDHEN, CDR2 SYDVKM. V was clipped by 3 bases and J by 9 bases; unmatched bases: 4. CDR3 nucleotide sequence: TGTGCCAGCAGTTTCGGACTAGCAGGTGAGCAGTTCTTC. Translating it yields CASSFGLAGEQFF.

This chain links TRBV11-2 with TRBJ1-3; no reliable D call. The germline V and J ends were trimmed by 4 bases and 1 base, with 14 bases remaining between them. The V gene's germline CDR1 is SGHAT and CDR2 FQNNGV. The CDR3 has 16 amino acids. CDR3 in DNA: TGTGCCAGCAGCTCAATCAGAAGTGGATCTGGAAACACCATATATTTT. It specifies CASSSIRSGSGNTIYF.